The clone carrying this T cell receptor beta chain was observed a few times. Germline V gene lookup returns CDR1 SGHDN and CDR2 FVKESK. The V end lost 0 bases, the J end lost 5 bases, and 12 bases lay between the germline ends. The CDR3 has 15 amino acids. These data come from a study of T cells of healthy individuals. Each CDR3 protein gets one entry after TCRdb re-called the 5' RACE reads with MiXCR. This sample yields approximately 100,000 distinct CDR3 sequences, of which roughly a sixth are seen a single time; around 6.4% belongs to the top ten. The V call is TRBV14, the J call TRBJ2-3, with D uncertain. This sequence was found in a human donor in good health. The CDR3 coding sequence is TGTGCCAGCAGCCAAGACCCTGGTACGGAAGATACGCAGTATTTT. Protein sequence: CASSQDPGTEDTQYF.